This T cell receptor beta chain was sequenced in a study of chemoradiotherapy in HPV16-positive cancers. As for the study in general: Candidate HPV-specific T-cell clones and common TCR motifs came from functional assays in a couple of HPV16-positive patients.

The CDR3 has 13 residues. Trimming removed 5 bases from V and 4 bases from J, with 9 bases in between. The germline V gene has CDR1 SNHLY and CDR2 FYNNEI. Profiled with immunoSEQ multiplex PCR; TCRdb holds only in-frame clones, not every one. Counted here are 1,500 to 2,000 clones, nearly 85% occurring once; the ten biggest clones make up approximately 6.5%. Overall study findings and caveats: During treatment, candidate HPV-specific clones and E7-related motifs expanded in tumor. The functional HPV-specific definition rests on just a couple of HPV16-positive patients.

Over chemoradiotherapy, repertoires were sampled more than once. This clone was observed a handful of times. Its antigen remains unidentified. Other DNA variants within this sample encode the same CDR3. The sample in question was tumor tissue, obtained from a patient who underwent chemoradiotherapy. The clonotype comes from a human donor with HPV-associated anogenital cancer. This chain uses TRBV2 with TRBJ1-3; TRBD1 is a possible D gene (5 bases). The CDR3 reads CASSPGDGNTIYF. DNA for the CDR3: TGTGCCAGCAGTCCCGGGGACGGAAACACCATATATTTT. Full variable domain (outside the CDR3, taken from reference TRBV2 and TRBJ1-3): EPEVTQTPSHQVTQMGQEVILRCVPISNHLYFYWYRQILGQKVEFLVSFYNNEISEKSEIFDDQFSVERPDGSNFTLKIRSTKLEDSAMYFCASSPGDGNTIYFGEGSWLTVV.